These 16 T cell receptor beta chains were all obtained from the same sample, sequenced in a study of cytomegalovirus exposure and HLA in healthy donors. The protocol was immunoSEQ multiplex PCR, while the TCRdb copy is restricted to in-frame clones and leaves out a portion. The repertoire holds about 140,000 clones, with approximately 82% as singletons. Sequencing input: PBMCs. Receptors originate from a man aged 25 to 40 in good health and CMV-seropositive.

The chain links TRBV7-2 to TRBJ2-7; D call uncertain. Germline V CDR1 and CDR2: SGHTA, FQGNSA. V gave up 0 bases and J gave up 3 bases, with 9 bases separating them. The CDR3 is 14 residues long. CDR3 sequence: CASSLAQYIYEQYF. The CDR3 nucleotides read TGTGCCAGCAGCTTAGCCCAATACATCTACGAGCAGTACTTC.

This sequence joins TRBV18 and TRBJ2-7, with D uncertain. The V end lost 5 bases, the J end lost 5 bases, and 10 bases lay between the germline ends. This CDR3 has 12 amino acids. Germline values: CDR1 KGHSH, CDR2 LQKENI. CDR3 nucleotides: TGTGCCAGCTCAGCCTTAGAAGACGAGCAGTACTTC. It yields the protein CASSALEDEQYF.

The chain couples TRBV19 to TRBJ1-2, with D possibly matching TRBD1 (6 bases). V lost 5 bases, J lost 7 bases, and 20 bases lay in between. From germline, CDR1 is LNHDA and CDR2 SQIVND (reference sequence). This CDR3 contains 15 residues. The CDR3 region is CASSPQGPRQVGYTF. CDR3 nucleotide sequence: TGTGCCAGTAGTCCACAGGGCCCGCGTCAGGTTGGCTACACCTTC.

The V gene is TRBV18, the J gene TRBJ1-2; 7 nucleotides align to TRBD1. The CDR3 runs to 15 residues. Germline CDR1 KGHSH, CDR2 LQKENI. V trimming: 3 bases; J trimming: 2 bases; junction bases outside the gene matches: 6. CDR3 coding DNA: TGTGCCAGCTCACCTGGACAGGAATTAAACTATGGCTACACCTTC. This codes for CASSPGQELNYGYTF.

This clone was found a few times. The chain combines TRBV12-5 with TRBJ2-5, with 12 bases lining up with TRBD1. CDR3 length: 16 residues. Per germline, CDR1 LGHNT and CDR2 FRNRAP. The ends lost 4 bases at V and 5 bases at J; junction bases unmatched: 8. The CDR3 is CASGSGTGGIGETQYF. The CDR3 nucleotides read TGTGCTAGTGGTTCCGGGACAGGGGGCATTGGGGAGACCCAGTACTTC.

CDR3 sequence: CASSPGLGDNSPLHF. CDR3 DNA sequence: TGTGCCAGCTCACCAGGGCTTGGTGATAATTCACCCCTCCACTTT. This rearrangement joins TRBV18 to TRBJ1-6, with D unclear. Trimming shortened V by 2 bases and J by 5 bases, and 10 bases separated the two germline ends. The CDR3 runs 15 residues. Germline V gives CDR1 KGHSH, CDR2 LQKENI.

J is TRBJ1-1 and V is TRBV5-4; D is perhaps TRBD1 (6 bases). The V end was cut by 0 bases, the J end by 0 bases, with 18 bases between. The germline gives CDR1 SGHNT, CDR2 YYREEE (reference sequence). CDR3 size: 18 residues. The CDR3 reads CASSLGSRGAGLNTEAFF. CDR3 sequence (DNA): TGTGCCAGCAGCTTGGGGTCCCGGGGGGCAGGGTTGAACACTGAAGCTTTCTTT.

J is TRBJ1-2 and V is TRBV29-1; D not certain. This CDR3 region has 12 residues. Per germline, CDR1 SQVTM and CDR2 ANQGSEA. The V end lost 0 bases, the J end lost 2 bases, and 4 bases lay between the germline ends. The CDR3 here is CSVEDQNYGYTF. The DNA for the CDR3 is TGCAGCGTTGAAGATCAGAACTATGGCTACACCTTC.

The chain combines TRBV18 with TRBJ1-3, with TRBD1 matching 7 bases. V lost 2 bases and J lost 0; bases outside the gene matches: 7. The CDR3 spans 17 residues. Germline assignment: CDR1 KGHSH and CDR2 LQKENI. CDR3 in DNA: TGTGCCAGCTCACCATTTGGACAGGCCCCCTCTGGAAACACCATATATTTT. Translated: CASSPFGQAPSGNTIYF.

This rearrangement joins TRBV2 to TRBJ1-1; possibly TRBD1 for D (5 bases). The CDR3 covers 13 residues. Germline CDR1 and CDR2: SNHLY and FYNNEI. V lost 7 bases and J lost 1, with 10 bases in between. DNA of the CDR3: TGTGCCAGCACCCCGGACACGAACACTGAAGCTTTCTTT. It translates to CASTPDTNTEAFF.

The J gene is TRBJ2-3, the V gene TRBV6-1, with 7 bases matching TRBD2. The V gene's germline CDR1 is MNHNS and CDR2 SASEGT. The CDR3 consists of 14 residues. Trimming removed 2 bases from V and 5 bases from J; junction bases left unmatched: 4. The CDR3 loop is CASSETGGRDTQYF. CDR3 coding DNA: TGTGCCAGCAGTGAAACGGGCGGGAGAGATACGCAGTATTTT.

This clone was counted only a few times. V gene TRBV6-6 combines with J gene TRBJ2-7, with TRBD2 matching over 11 bases. From germline, CDR1 is MNHNY and CDR2 SVGAGI (reference sequence). CDR3 length: 15 amino acids. V gave up 7 bases and J gave up 2 bases; unmatched junction bases: 7. Here the CDR3 DNA reads TGTGCCAGCACTCCCGGGACTAGCGGAGCCTACGAGCAGTACTTC. This encodes CASTPGTSGAYEQYF.

This chain joins TRBV11-3 and TRBJ2-3; TRBD2 matches at 9 bases. Losses at the gene ends were 5 bases for V and 1 base for J; bases not matched to a gene: 7. Germline CDR1 reads SGHNT; CDR2 reads YENEEA. The CDR3 has 16 amino acids. As DNA, the CDR3 is TGTGCCAGCAGCGAGGGACTAGCAAGAGGCACAGATACGCAGTATTTT. This gives the protein CASSEGLARGTDTQYF. Using reference TRBV11-3 and TRBJ2-3 for the parts outside the CDR3, the full variable domain is EAGVVQSPRYKIIEKKQPVAFWCNPISGHNTLYWYLQNLGQGPELLIRYENEEAVDDSQLPKDRFSAERLKGVDSTLKIQPAELGDSAVYLCASSEGLARGTDTQYFGPGTRLTVL.

This clone was seen a single time. This rearrangement joins TRBV7-9 to TRBJ1-3; the match to TRBD1 covers 9 bases. Germline CDR1 SEHNR, CDR2 FQNEAQ (reference sequence). The CDR3 is 16 amino acids. Trimming took 1 base from V and 7 from J; bases not matched to a gene: 8. The CDR3 nucleotides read TGTGCCAGCAGCTTAGGGGGACAGGGCTCTTGGAACACCATATATTTT. It translates to CASSLGGQGSWNTIYF. Full variable domain (outside the CDR3, taken from reference TRBV7-9 and TRBJ1-3): DTGVSQNPRHKITKRGQNVTFRCDPISEHNRLYWYRQTLGQGPEFLTYFQNEAQLEKSRLLSDRFSAERPKGSFSTLEIQRTEQGDSAMYLCASSLGGQGSWNTIYFGEGSWLTVV.

This rearrangement joins TRBV19 to TRBJ1-4, with D unclear. This CDR3 is 13 amino acids long. V was pared by 7 bases and J by 4 bases, with 10 bases between. Per germline, CDR1 LNHDA and CDR2 SQIVND (reference sequence). Here the CDR3 DNA reads TGTGCCAGTACGAGAGGTTTTAATGAAAAACTGTTTTTT. It translates to CASTRGFNEKLFF.

This chain joins TRBV11-2 and TRBJ1-4; 8 bases are shared with TRBD1. J gave up 7 bases and V 4 bases, and 11 bases lay outside the gene matches. Germline V CDR1 and CDR2: SGHAT, FQNNGV. The CDR3 loop spans 16 amino acids. The DNA of the CDR3 is TGTGCCAGCAGCTCTACTCAGGGGGCTTCTGGTGAAAAACTGTTTTTT. This translates into CASSSTQGASGEKLFF.